The 10 T cell receptor beta chains reported below all come from one sample, sequenced in a study of regulatory T cells in long-lasting Graves disease. Time point denoted: newly diagnosed GD, antithyroid drugs for less than 3 months. RNA isolated from PBMCs was used to make the TCR library. iRepertoire HTBI primers and Arm-PCR of CDR3 regions built TCR beta libraries. Using its own MiXCR run on the multiplex PCR reads, TCRdb lists one record per CDR3 protein. The table includes some 560,000 distinct CDR3 sequences, 16% detected once. These data were also filed under a second study, of T cells in Graves' hyperthyroidism and ophthalmopathy.

The sequencing used peripheral blood mononuclear cells (PBMCs), collected at new diagnosis, from a patient treated with antithyroid drugs. Receptor source: a woman aged 35 to 60 with Graves disease.

V gene TRBV9 combines with J gene TRBJ2-6, with D possibly being TRBD1 or TRBD2 (5 bases each). The CDR3 spans 17 residues. The germline V gene encodes CDR1 SGDLS and CDR2 YYNGEE. Trimming cost V 4 bases and J 3 bases, with 17 bases left between them. CDR3 nucleotides: TGTGCCAGCAGCCCAGAGAGGGGAGTATATGGGGCCAACGTCCTGACTTTC. Its protein is CASSPERGVYGANVLTF.

This clonotype was counted at least ten times. The chain links TRBV5-1 to TRBJ1-5; D gene unclear. The V end lost 4 bases, the J end lost 2 bases, and 13 bases lay between the germline ends. This CDR3 is built from 15 residues. From germline, CDR1 is SGHRS and CDR2 YFSETQ. The CDR3 spells CASSVGGEGNQPQHF. CDR3 bases: TGCGCCAGCAGCGTAGGCGGGGAGGGCAATCAGCCCCAGCATTTT. The variable domain in full, completed from reference TRBV5-1 and TRBJ1-5, reads KAGVTQTPRYLIKTRGQQVTLSCSPISGHRSVSWYQQTPGQGLQFLFEYFSETQRNKGNFPGRFSGRQFSNSRSEMNVSTLELGDSALYLCASSVGGEGNQPQHFGDGTRLSIL.

The chain has TRBV30 and TRBJ1-2, with TRBD1 as a possible D gene (5 bases). CDR3 length equals 13 residues. V was clipped by 1 base and J by 7 bases, with 13 bases between them. Per the germline V gene, CDR1 is GTSNPN and CDR2 is SVGIG (reference sequence). In nucleotides, the CDR3 is TGTGCCTGGAGTGAGTGGGACGCCGGTGGCTACACCTTC. This gives the protein CAWSEWDAGGYTF.

The chain is built from TRBV12-3 or TRBV12-4 and TRBJ1-5, with 9 bases lining up with TRBD1. The CDR3 runs to 14 residues. Trimming at V came to 6 bases and at J to 7 bases, leaving 7 bases not matched to a gene. Here the CDR3 DNA reads TGTGCCAGCAGGTTGACAGGGGGGGACCAGCCCCAGCATTTT. It specifies CASRLTGGDQPQHF.

This clonotype was observed many times. The chain recombines TRBV5-1 with TRBJ2-7, with 8 bases matching TRBD1. CDR3 length: 14 residues. CDR1 is SGHRS and CDR2 is YFSETQ in the germline V gene. V was pared by 3 bases and J by 7 bases, with 9 bases of the junction left unmatched. The CDR3, as DNA: TGCGCCAGCAGCTACGATGGACAGGGCGAGGAGCAGTACTTC. Its protein is CASSYDGQGEEQYF.

In its sample, this clonotype was seen a few times. The CDR3 loop reads CASSSGGQAGKNIQYF. In DNA form, the CDR3 reads TGTGCCAGCAGCTCTGGGGGACAGGCGGGCAAAAACATTCAGTACTTC. The rearrangement links TRBV7-6 to TRBJ2-4, with 8 bases that match TRBD1. CDR1 and CDR2 from the germline V gene are SGHVS and FNYEAQ. J gave up 3 bases and V 4 bases, and 8 bases lay outside the gene matches. The CDR3 totals 16 residues.

This rearrangement joins TRBV7-8 to TRBJ1-2; D gene unclear. With 1 base removed from V and 0 bases from J, the gap between germline ends came to 9 bases. The CDR3 spans 15 residues. Germline assignment: CDR1 SGHVS and CDR2 FQNEAQ. The CDR3 region is CASSLVAGPNYGYTF. The CDR3, as DNA: TGTGCCAGCAGCTTAGTGGCAGGACCTAACTATGGCTACACCTTC.

The chain is built from TRBV19 and TRBJ2-7; D is possibly TRBD1 or TRBD2 (6 bases each). The CDR3 is 15 amino acids. Germline assignment: CDR1 LNHDA and CDR2 SQIVND (reference sequence). Trimming took 6 bases from V and 3 from J, leaving 18 bases between them. The CDR3 DNA reads as TGTGCCAGTAGATCATCATTTGGAGGGGGCTACGAGCAGTACTTC. This translates into CASRSSFGGGYEQYF.

V usage is TRBV5-6 and J usage is TRBJ2-7; 9 positions match TRBD1. Germline CDR1 reads SGHDT; CDR2 reads YYEEEE. V dropped 0 bases and J dropped 0; count of bases not matched to a gene: 1. The CDR3 loop spans 15 amino acids. The CDR3 nucleotides are TGTGCCAGCAGCTTGGGGGACAGGGCCTCCTACGAGCAGTACTTC. Its protein product is CASSLGDRASYEQYF.

V is TRBV6-9 and J is TRBJ1-5, with D possibly TRBD1 on 5 matching bases. This CDR3 has 14 amino acids. The V end was cut by 4 bases, the J end by 0 bases, with 7 bases between. CDR1 MNHGY and CDR2 SVAAGI come from the germline V gene. CDR3 sequence (DNA): TGTGCCAGCAGTTCGGGGGATAGCAATCAGCCCCAGCATTTT. Protein: CASSSGDSNQPQHF.